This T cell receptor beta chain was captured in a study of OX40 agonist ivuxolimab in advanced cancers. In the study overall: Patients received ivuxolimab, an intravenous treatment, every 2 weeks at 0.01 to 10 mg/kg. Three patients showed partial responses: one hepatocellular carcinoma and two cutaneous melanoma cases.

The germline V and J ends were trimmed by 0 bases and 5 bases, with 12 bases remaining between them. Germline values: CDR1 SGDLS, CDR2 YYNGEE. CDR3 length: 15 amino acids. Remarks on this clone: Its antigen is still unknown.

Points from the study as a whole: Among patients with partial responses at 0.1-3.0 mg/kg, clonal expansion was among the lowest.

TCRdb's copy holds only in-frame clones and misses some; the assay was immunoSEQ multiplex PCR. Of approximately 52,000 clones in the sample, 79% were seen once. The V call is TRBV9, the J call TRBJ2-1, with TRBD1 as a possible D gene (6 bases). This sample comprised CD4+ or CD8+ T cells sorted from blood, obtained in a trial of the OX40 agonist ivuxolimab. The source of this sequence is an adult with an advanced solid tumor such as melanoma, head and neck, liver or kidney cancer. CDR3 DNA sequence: TGTGCCAGCAGCGTAGCGCAGGGGCGTCACAATGAGCAGTTCTTC. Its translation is CASSVAQGRHNEQFF.